Shown below are 15 T cell receptor beta chains from a single sample sequenced in a study of human thymus T cells. Sequenced by immunoSEQ multiplex PCR; TCRdb stores in-frame clones only, minus some. The data hold some 46,000 clones, with 95% observed a single time. The specimen sequenced was blood. The receptors come from a girl under three years old with a congenital heart defect but otherwise immunologically healthy.

The chain carries TRBV7-2 and TRBJ2-7; 7 bases line up with TRBD1. Losses at the gene ends were 1 base for V and 0 bases for J; bases not matched to a gene: 3. The CDR3 spans 15 residues. From germline, CDR1 is SGHTA and CDR2 FQGNSA. CDR3 amino acids: CASSLGDRISYEQYF. The CDR3 DNA reads TGTGCCAGCAGCTTAGGGGACAGAATCTCCTACGAGCAGTACTTC.

The chain joins TRBV11-2 to TRBJ2-7, with 8 bases matching TRBD1. After removal of 5 bases from V and 2 bases from J, the junction contained 8 bases not matched to a gene. Germline CDR1 SGHAT, CDR2 FQNNGV. The CDR3 is 15 residues long. The CDR3 coding sequence is TGTGCCAGCAGCACCCGACAGGGGACCCCCTACGAGCAGTACTTC. This sequence encodes CASSTRQGTPYEQYF.

The chain joins TRBV5-1 to TRBJ2-5, with D unclear. The CDR3 contains 15 residues. Trimming took 1 base from V and 3 from J, leaving 13 bases between them. Germline loops: CDR1 SGHRS, CDR2 YFSETQ. The CDR3 nucleotides are TGCGCCAGCAGCTTGTTTCCAGCGACCAAAGAGACCCAGTACTTC. Encoded protein: CASSLFPATKETQYF.

CDR3 sequence reads: CAWRNVRRTSSYNEQFF. CDR3 bases: TGTGCCTGGAGGAATGTACGACGGACCAGCTCCTACAATGAGCAGTTCTTC. The chain combines TRBV30 with TRBJ2-1, with D unclear. The V end was cut by 3 bases, the J end by 0 bases, with 18 bases between. The CDR3 spans 17 residues. CDR1 GTSNPN and CDR2 SVGIG come from the germline V gene (reference sequence).

V and J are TRBV12-5 and TRBJ1-2, with a possible D match to TRBD1 (6 bases). CDR3 length: 13 amino acids. V was cut by 3 bases and J by 7 bases, with 12 bases left in between. Germline lookup yields CDR1 LGHNT and CDR2 FRNRAP. The CDR3 coding sequence is TGTGCTAGTGGTTTTCGGGGGGCGGGTGGCTACACCTTC. It codes for CASGFRGAGGYTF.

The V and J genes are TRBV7-9 and TRBJ1-3; D is uncertain. V was cut by 5 bases and J by 4 bases, with 9 bases left in between. Germline V gives CDR1 SEHNR, CDR2 FQNEAQ (reference sequence). This CDR3 has 13 amino acids. The CDR3 nucleotides read TGTGCCAGCAGCCTCTGGACGGGAAACACCATATATTTT. Protein product: CASSLWTGNTIYF.

The V and J genes are TRBV15 and TRBJ2-1, with 8 bases lining up with TRBD2. Trimming removed 3 bases from V and 5 bases from J; junction bases left unmatched: 9. The CDR3 runs 16 residues. CDR1 and CDR2 (germline): LNHNV, YYDKDF (reference sequence). DNA for the CDR3: TGTGCCACCAGCAGTATCGGGACTAGGGCCGACAATGAGCAGTTCTTC. Encoded protein: CATSSIGTRADNEQFF.

The chain carries TRBV18 and TRBJ1-4; a possible D gene is TRBD1 (5 bases). The CDR3 runs to 14 residues. The V and J ends lost 2 bases and 6 bases respectively, with 10 bases between them. Germline CDR1 is KGHSH and CDR2 is LQKENI. The CDR3 DNA is TGTGCCAGCTCACCAACGTGGGGGGATGAAAAACTGTTTTTT. Its protein product is CASSPTWGDEKLFF.

CDR3 protein: CASSVALTRNTEAFF. The CDR3 DNA follows: TGTGCCAGCAGCGTAGCTTTGACGAGAAACACTGAAGCTTTCTTT. This rearrangement joins TRBV9 to TRBJ1-1; D gene ambiguous. The CDR3 is made up of 15 amino acids. Trimming cost V 0 bases and J 2 bases, with 11 bases left between them. Germline V gives CDR1 SGDLS, CDR2 YYNGEE.

The chain couples TRBV7-9 to TRBJ1-1, with 9 positions matching TRBD1. This CDR3 comprises 14 residues. Germline V lookup: CDR1 SEHNR, CDR2 FQNEAQ (reference sequence). J gave up 7 bases and V 5 bases, and 8 bases lay outside the gene matches. CDR3 sequence: CASSPKRQGDEAFF. Written as DNA, the CDR3 is TGTGCCAGCAGCCCGAAGAGACAGGGGGATGAAGCTTTCTTT.

The chain carries TRBV28 and TRBJ2-1, with D perhaps given as TRBD1 or TRBD2 (6 bases each). This CDR3 is built from 14 residues. Germline lookup yields CDR1 MDHEN and CDR2 SYDVKM. V was shortened by 7 bases and J by 7 bases, with 17 bases between the two germline ends. CDR3 loop: CASIQPGGGNEQFF. The DNA for the CDR3 is TGTGCCAGCATTCAGCCCGGAGGGGGAAATGAGCAGTTCTTC.

V usage is TRBV18 and J usage is TRBJ1-5, with 8 bases matching TRBD1. This CDR3 contains 18 residues. The ends lost 1 base at V and 2 bases at J; junction bases unmatched: 10. CDR1 and CDR2 (germline): KGHSH, LQKENI. CDR3 loop: CASSPRPSGTGGNQPQHF. The DNA of the CDR3 is TGTGCCAGCTCACCACGACCATCCGGGACAGGCGGCAATCAGCCCCAGCATTTT.

V gene TRBV7-2 combines with J gene TRBJ2-3; the match to TRBD2 covers 7 bases. The CDR3 sequence is 14 residues long. With V trimmed by 1 base and J by 3 bases, 1 base remained unmatched. The germline CDR1 and CDR2 sequences are SGHTA and FQGNSA. CDR3 bases: TGTGCCAGCAGCTTAGAGCGGGAAACAGATACGCAGTATTTT. Amino acids: CASSLERETDTQYF. The full variable domain, in which reference TRBV7-2 and TRBJ2-3 provide the parts outside the CDR3, is GAGVSQSPSNKVTEKGKDVELRCDPISGHTALYWYRQSLGQGLEFLIYFQGNSAPDKSGLPSDRFSAERTGGSVSTLTIQRTQQEDSAVYLCASSLERETDTQYFGPGTRLTVL.

This chain uses TRBV5-1 with TRBJ1-1, with D perhaps matching TRBD1 (5 bases). The germline gives CDR1 SGHRS, CDR2 YFSETQ. The V and J ends lost 4 bases and 7 bases respectively, with 8 bases between them. This CDR3 contains 11 residues. CDR3 sequence (DNA): TGCGCCAGCAGCCGGGACGGTGAAGCTTTCTTT. As protein: CASSRDGEAFF.

The chain couples TRBV5-4 to TRBJ2-7; D ambiguous. In germline, CDR1 is SGHNT, CDR2 YYREEE (reference sequence). The CDR3 is 11 amino acids. Between the trimmed V and J ends, which lost 7 bases and 5 bases, there was a span of 10 bases. This CDR3 reads CASGGLDEQYF. The CDR3 region has the DNA TGTGCCAGCGGTGGGTTGGACGAGCAGTACTTC.